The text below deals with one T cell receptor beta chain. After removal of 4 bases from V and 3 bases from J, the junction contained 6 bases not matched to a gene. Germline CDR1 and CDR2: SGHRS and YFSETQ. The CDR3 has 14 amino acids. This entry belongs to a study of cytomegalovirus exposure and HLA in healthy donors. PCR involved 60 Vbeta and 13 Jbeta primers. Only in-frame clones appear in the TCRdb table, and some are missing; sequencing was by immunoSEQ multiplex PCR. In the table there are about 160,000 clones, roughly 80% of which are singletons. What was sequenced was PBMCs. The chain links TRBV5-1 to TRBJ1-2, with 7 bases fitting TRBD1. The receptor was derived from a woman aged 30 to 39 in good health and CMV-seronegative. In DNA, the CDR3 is TGCGCCAGCAGCCCACAGGGGTCCGACTATGGCTACACCTTC. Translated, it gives CASSPQGSDYGYTF.